These 18 T cell receptor beta chains came from one sample sequenced in a study of blood T cell repertoires in COVID-19. Clones were sequenced by immunoSEQ multiplex PCR, and TCRdb holds only the in-frame ones, with some missing. The table shows about 220,000 clones, with approximately 81% occurring only once. The sequenced material came from peripheral blood. Receptors originate from an elderly woman with acute or convalescent COVID-19.

V usage is TRBV27 and J usage is TRBJ1-2; a weak D match, TRBD1 (6 bases). The ends were cut back, 6 bases at V and 7 bases at J, with 21 bases in the middle. The CDR3 runs 15 residues. The V gene's germline CDR1 is MNHEY and CDR2 SMNVEV (reference sequence). The CDR3 nucleotides are TGTGCCAGCAGGATCTCCCAGGGGAGGGTATTTGGCTACACCTTC. It is translated as CASRISQGRVFGYTF.

V is TRBV7-2 and J is TRBJ2-1; 11 positions match TRBD2. Germline V gene data show CDR1 as SGHTA and CDR2 as FQGNSA. The CDR3 runs 15 residues. J was trimmed by 10 bases and V by 5 bases; bases with no gene match: 10. In nucleotides, the CDR3 is TGTGCCAGCAGCGTCGGGACTAGCGGCGGGCAGGAGCAGTTCTTC. Protein product: CASSVGTSGGQEQFF.

This sequence joins TRBV7-9 and TRBJ2-3; 10 bases align to TRBD1. The CDR3 is 16 residues long. Trimming removed 2 bases from V and 1 base from J; junction bases left unmatched: 3. The V gene's germline CDR1 is SEHNR and CDR2 FQNEAQ (reference sequence). The CDR3 protein is CASSLTTGGGTDTQYF. CDR3 nucleotide sequence: TGTGCCAGCAGCTTAACGACAGGGGGCGGCACAGATACGCAGTATTTT.

The chain combines TRBV12-5 with TRBJ1-2; TRBD1 is a possible D gene (5 bases). CDR1 is LGHNT and CDR2 is FRNRAP in the germline V gene. This CDR3 has 13 amino acids. Trimming left V 1 base short and J 10 bases short, with 13 bases between. CDR3 DNA sequence: TGTGCTAGTGGTTTGGATACCGGGACTGACTACACCTTC. Its translation: CASGLDTGTDYTF.

V gene TRBV14 combines with J gene TRBJ1-6; D call uncertain. The CDR3 sequence is 13 residues long. Trimming removed 0 bases at V and 7 bases at J, with 4 bases between. From germline, CDR1 is SGHDN and CDR2 FVKESK. As DNA, the CDR3 is TGTGCCAGCAGCCAAGACCCGAATTCACCCCTCCACTTT. It encodes CASSQDPNSPLHF.

The chain links TRBV7-3 to TRBJ2-3; D gene ambiguous. Germline loops: CDR1 SGHTA, CDR2 FQGTGA. The length of the CDR3 is 15 residues. Trimming shortened V by 5 bases and J by 2 bases, and 14 bases separated the two germline ends. The CDR3: CASSPGSGSTDTQYF. Here the CDR3 DNA reads TGTGCCAGCAGCCCAGGTAGTGGCTCCACAGATACGCAGTATTTT.

The DNA of the CDR3 is TGTGCCAGCAGCTTAGTAGGGGGCCCAACCGAGCAGTACTTC. Its translation is CASSLVGGPTEQYF. The chain employs TRBV11-2 and TRBJ2-7; 7 bases agree with TRBD1. The CDR3 totals 14 residues. V was clipped by 1 base and J by 6 bases; unmatched bases: 6. CDR1 is SGHAT and CDR2 is FQNNGV in the germline V gene.

The rearrangement links TRBV9 to TRBJ1-3; TRBD1 might be the D (6 bases). Per germline, CDR1 SGDLS and CDR2 YYNGEE. The CDR3 contains 16 residues. Trimming took off 0 bases at V and 4 bases at J, with 14 bases between the two ends. The CDR3 region has the DNA TGTGCCAGCAGCGTAGATTCCAGGGGCCGCGGAAACACCATATATTTT. Translated, it gives CASSVDSRGRGNTIYF.

This clone was found once. The chain has TRBV2 and TRBJ1-6, with D unclear. The CDR3 sequence is 15 residues long. Germline assignment: CDR1 SNHLY and CDR2 FYNNEI. V lost 3 bases and J 9 bases, leaving 15 bases between the germline ends. In DNA form, the CDR3 reads TGTGCCAGCAGTGAGACGAGTACCAACAGTTCACCCCTCCACTTT. This encodes CASSETSTNSSPLHF. The entire variable domain, with the rest obtained from reference TRBV2 and TRBJ1-6, is as follows: EPEVTQTPSHQVTQMGQEVILRCVPISNHLYFYWYRQILGQKVEFLVSFYNNEISEKSEIFDDQFSVERPDGSNFTLKIRSTKLEDSAMYFCASSETSTNSSPLHFGNGTRLTVT.

The chain's CDR3 is CASSPPLPSYNEQFF. CDR3 coding DNA: TGTGCCAGCTCACCACCGTTACCGAGCTACAATGAGCAGTTCTTC. The chain recombines TRBV18 with TRBJ2-1; D gene ambiguous. Per germline, CDR1 KGHSH and CDR2 LQKENI. With 0 bases removed from V and 3 bases from J, the gap between germline ends came to 9 bases. The CDR3 loop spans 15 amino acids.

V gene TRBV3-1 (or the pseudogene TRBV3-2) combines with J gene TRBJ1-6, with 7 bases that match TRBD1. The germline V gene has CDR1 LGHDT and CDR2 YNNKEL (reference sequence). The V segment lost 5 bases and the J segment 9 bases; nucleotides outside the gene matches: 10. CDR3 length: 15 residues. For the CDR3, the DNA is TGTGCCAGCAGCACCTCGGACAGGTATGGTTCACCCCTCCACTTT. Translation gives CASSTSDRYGSPLHF.

J is TRBJ1-6 and V is TRBV5-4; possibly TRBD1 for D (6 bases). From germline, CDR1 is SGHNT and CDR2 YYREEE (reference sequence). V dropped 4 bases and J dropped 7 bases, with 18 bases sitting between them. The CDR3 has 16 residues. The chain's CDR3 is CASSRGGGQLNSPLHF. For the CDR3, the DNA is TGTGCCAGCAGCCGGGGGGGCGGACAGCTGAATTCACCCCTCCACTTT.

The chain has TRBV4-2 and TRBJ1-2; 10 bases are a match to TRBD1. V was pared by 2 bases and J by 4 bases, with 4 bases of the junction left unmatched. This CDR3 has 15 amino acids. CDR1 is LGHNA and CDR2 is YNFKEQ in the germline V gene. CDR3 sequence: CASSQLTGGPYGYTF. CDR3 sequence (DNA): TGTGCCAGCAGCCAATTGACAGGGGGCCCCTATGGCTACACCTTC.

The chain uses TRBV7-2 and TRBJ2-2, with D possibly matching TRBD1 (5 bases). From germline, CDR1 is SGHTA and CDR2 FQGNSA. V was cut by 1 base and J by 5 bases, with 11 bases left in between. This CDR3 contains 15 residues. The CDR3 loop reads CASSLGTGETGELFF. The DNA of the CDR3 is TGTGCCAGCAGCTTAGGCACAGGAGAAACCGGGGAGCTGTTTTTT.

V usage is TRBV11-2 and J usage is TRBJ2-3; D is undetermined. CDR1 and CDR2 (germline): SGHAT, FQNNGV. Trimming took 2 bases from V and 3 from J, leaving 12 bases between them. This CDR3 comprises 15 residues. This chain's CDR3 is CASSLTRSLTDTQYF. The CDR3 DNA follows: TGTGCCAGCAGCTTAACCCGGTCCTTAACAGATACGCAGTATTTT. Full variable domain (remainder filled in from reference TRBV11-2 and TRBJ2-3): EAGVAQSPRYKIIEKRQSVAFWCNPISGHATLYWYQQILGQGPKLLIQFQNNGVVDDSQLPKDRFSAERLKGVDSTLKIQPAKLEDSAVYLCASSLTRSLTDTQYFGPGTRLTVL.

This sequence joins TRBV11-2 and TRBJ1-6; the D is unclear. CDR3 length: 13 residues. Trimming left V 1 base short and J 10 bases short, with 8 bases between. CDR1 SGHAT and CDR2 FQNNGV come from the germline V gene. CDR3 in amino acids: CASSLGPESPLHF. DNA of the CDR3: TGTGCCAGCAGCTTAGGCCCAGAATCACCCCTCCACTTT.

The gene calls are TRBV7-2 and TRBJ1-5, with no clear D. The V and J ends lost 0 bases and 4 bases respectively, with 7 bases between them. Germline CDR1 and CDR2: SGHTA and FQGNSA. The CDR3 length is 14 residues. As DNA, the CDR3 is TGTGCCAGCAGCTTAGCCTTAAAAAATCAGCCCCAGCATTTT. This translates into CASSLALKNQPQHF. Full variable domain (missing parts from reference TRBV7-2 and TRBJ1-5): GAGVSQSPSNKVTEKGKDVELRCDPISGHTALYWYRQSLGQGLEFLIYFQGNSAPDKSGLPSDRFSAERTGGSVSTLTIQRTQQEDSAVYLCASSLALKNQPQHFGDGTRLSIL.

The rearrangement joins TRBV9 to TRBJ2-1, with a tentative D call TRBD1 (5 bases). The CDR3 runs to 15 residues. The V end was cut by 4 bases, the J end by 0 bases, with 11 bases between. Germline V gene data show CDR1 as SGDLS and CDR2 as YYNGEE. CDR3 residues: CASSPQGSSYNEQFF. DNA for the CDR3: TGTGCCAGCAGCCCCCAGGGCAGCTCCTACAATGAGCAGTTCTTC.